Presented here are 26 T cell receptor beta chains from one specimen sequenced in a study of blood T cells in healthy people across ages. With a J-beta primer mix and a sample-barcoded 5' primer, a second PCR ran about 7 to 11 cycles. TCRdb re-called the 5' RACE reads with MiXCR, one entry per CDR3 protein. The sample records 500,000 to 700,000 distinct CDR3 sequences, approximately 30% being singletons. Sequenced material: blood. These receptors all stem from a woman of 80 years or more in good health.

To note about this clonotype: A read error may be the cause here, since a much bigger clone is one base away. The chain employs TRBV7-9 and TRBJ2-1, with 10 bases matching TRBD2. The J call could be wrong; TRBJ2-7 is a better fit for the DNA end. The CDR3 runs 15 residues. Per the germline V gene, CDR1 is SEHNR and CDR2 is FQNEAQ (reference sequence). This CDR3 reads CASSFGLAGVDEQYF. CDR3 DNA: TGTGCCAGCAGCTTTGGGCTAGCGGGGGTCGATGAGCAGTACTTC.

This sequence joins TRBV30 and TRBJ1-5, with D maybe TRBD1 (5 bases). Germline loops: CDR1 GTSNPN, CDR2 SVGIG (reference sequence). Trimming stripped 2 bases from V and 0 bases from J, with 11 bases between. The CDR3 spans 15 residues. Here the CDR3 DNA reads TGTGCCTGGAGTCCTGGGGGGGATAGCAATCAGCCCCAGCATTTT. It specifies CAWSPGGDSNQPQHF.

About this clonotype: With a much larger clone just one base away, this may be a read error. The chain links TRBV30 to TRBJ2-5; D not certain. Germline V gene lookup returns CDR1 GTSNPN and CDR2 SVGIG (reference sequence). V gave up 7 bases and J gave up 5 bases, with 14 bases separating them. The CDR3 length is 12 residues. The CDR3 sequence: CAFDGGHETQYF. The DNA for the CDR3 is TGTGCCTTCGATGGCGGCCATGAGACCCAGTACTTC. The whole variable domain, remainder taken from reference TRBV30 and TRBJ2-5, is SQTIHQWPATLVQPVGSPLSLECTVEGTSNPNLYWYRQAAGRGLQLLFYSVGIGQISSEVPQNLSASRPQDRQFILSSKKLLLSDSGFYLCAFDGGHETQYFGPGTRLLVL.

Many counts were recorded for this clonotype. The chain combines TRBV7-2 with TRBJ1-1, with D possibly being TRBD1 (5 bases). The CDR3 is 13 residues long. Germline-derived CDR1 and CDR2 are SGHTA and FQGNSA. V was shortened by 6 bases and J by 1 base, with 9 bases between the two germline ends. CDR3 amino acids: CASSQGRNTEAFF. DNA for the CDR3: TGTGCCAGCAGTCAGGGTCGGAACACTGAAGCTTTCTTT.

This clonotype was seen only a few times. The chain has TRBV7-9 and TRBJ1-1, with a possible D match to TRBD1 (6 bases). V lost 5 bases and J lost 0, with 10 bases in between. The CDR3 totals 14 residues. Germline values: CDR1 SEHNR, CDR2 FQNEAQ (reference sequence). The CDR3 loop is CASSADRLNTEAFF. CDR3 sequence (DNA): TGTGCCAGCAGCGCAGACAGGTTGAACACTGAAGCTTTCTTT.

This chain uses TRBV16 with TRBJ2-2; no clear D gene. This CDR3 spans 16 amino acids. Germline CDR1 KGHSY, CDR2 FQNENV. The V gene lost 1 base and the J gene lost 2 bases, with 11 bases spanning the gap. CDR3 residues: CASSQFFSANTGELFF. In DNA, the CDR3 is TGTGCCAGCAGCCAATTCTTCTCGGCTAACACCGGGGAGCTGTTTTTT. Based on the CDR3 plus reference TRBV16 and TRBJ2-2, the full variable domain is GEEVAQTPKHLVRGEGQKAKLYCAPIKGHSYVFWYQQVLKNEFKFLISFQNENVFDETGMPKERFSAKCLPNSPCSLEIQATKLEDSAVYFCASSQFFSANTGELFFGEGSRLTVL.

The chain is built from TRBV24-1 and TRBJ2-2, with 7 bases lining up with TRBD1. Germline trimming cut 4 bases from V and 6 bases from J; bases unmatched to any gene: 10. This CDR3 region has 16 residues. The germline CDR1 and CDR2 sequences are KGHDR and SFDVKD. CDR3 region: CATSDPRIGTAGELFF. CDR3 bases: TGTGCCACCAGTGACCCAAGAATAGGGACAGCCGGGGAGCTGTTTTTT.

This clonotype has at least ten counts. For the CDR3, the DNA is TGCGCCAGCAGCTTGGAAGCGACAGGTCAAGAGACCCAGTACTTC. Translating it yields CASSLEATGQETQYF. This chain joins TRBV5-1 and TRBJ2-5; D is possibly TRBD1 (6 bases). The germline V and J ends were trimmed by 0 bases and 2 bases, with 11 bases remaining between them. The CDR3 runs to 15 residues. CDR1 is SGHRS, CDR2 YFSETQ, per germline.

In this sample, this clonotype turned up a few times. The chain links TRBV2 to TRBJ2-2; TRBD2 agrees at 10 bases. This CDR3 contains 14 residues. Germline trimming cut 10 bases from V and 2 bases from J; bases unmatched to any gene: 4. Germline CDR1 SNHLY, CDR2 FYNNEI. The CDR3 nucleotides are TGTGCCAACTTAGCGGGGGGAAACACCGGGGAGCTGTTTTTT. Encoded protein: CANLAGGNTGELFF.

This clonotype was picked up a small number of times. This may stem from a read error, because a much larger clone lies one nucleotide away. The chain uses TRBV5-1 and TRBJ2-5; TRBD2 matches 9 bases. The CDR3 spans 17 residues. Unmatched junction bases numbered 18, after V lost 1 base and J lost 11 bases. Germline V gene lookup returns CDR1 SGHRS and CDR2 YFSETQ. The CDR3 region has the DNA TGCGCCAGCAGCTTGAGTAGACTAGCGGACATCCACAATGAGCAGTACTTC. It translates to CASSLSRLADIHNEQYF.

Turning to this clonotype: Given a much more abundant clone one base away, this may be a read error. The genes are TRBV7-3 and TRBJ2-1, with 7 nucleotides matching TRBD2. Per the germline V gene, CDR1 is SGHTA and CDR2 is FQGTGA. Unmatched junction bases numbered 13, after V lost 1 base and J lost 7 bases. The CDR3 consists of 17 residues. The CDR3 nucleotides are TGTGCCAGCAGCTTAAACGGGGGGACCCCTCTTGAAAATGAGCAGTTCTTC. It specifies CASSLNGGTPLENEQFF.

The CDR3 sequence is CASSQSTVQETQYF. The CDR3 nucleotides read TGTGCCAGCTCACAGTCGACTGTCCAAGAGACCCAGTACTTC. V usage is TRBV7-8 and J usage is TRBJ2-5; D call uncertain. V was pared by 8 bases and J by 1 base, with 14 bases between. Germline V gene lookup returns CDR1 SGHVS and CDR2 FQNEAQ. This CDR3 has 14 amino acids.

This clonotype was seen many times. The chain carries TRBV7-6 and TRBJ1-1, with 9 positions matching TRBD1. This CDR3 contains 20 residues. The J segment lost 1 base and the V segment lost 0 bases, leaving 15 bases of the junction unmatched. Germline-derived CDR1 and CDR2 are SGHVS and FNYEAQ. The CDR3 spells CASSLAFGPTGGEGNTEAFF. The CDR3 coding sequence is TGTGCCAGCAGCTTAGCTTTCGGACCTACAGGGGGCGAAGGGAACACTGAAGCTTTCTTT.

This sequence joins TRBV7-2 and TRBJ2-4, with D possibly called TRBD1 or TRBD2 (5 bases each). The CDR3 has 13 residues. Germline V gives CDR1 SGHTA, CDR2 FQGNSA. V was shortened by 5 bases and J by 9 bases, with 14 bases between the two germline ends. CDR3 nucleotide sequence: TGTGCCAGCAGCCCAGCGAGGGACGGCATTCAGTACTTC. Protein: CASSPARDGIQYF.

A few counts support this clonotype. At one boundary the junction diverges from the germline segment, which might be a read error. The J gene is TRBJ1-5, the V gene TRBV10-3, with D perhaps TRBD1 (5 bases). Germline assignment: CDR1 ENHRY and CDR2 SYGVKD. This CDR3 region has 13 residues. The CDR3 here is CVIRQGLNQPQHF. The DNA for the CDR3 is TGTGTCATCAGGCAGGGTCTTAATCAGCCCCAGCATTTT.

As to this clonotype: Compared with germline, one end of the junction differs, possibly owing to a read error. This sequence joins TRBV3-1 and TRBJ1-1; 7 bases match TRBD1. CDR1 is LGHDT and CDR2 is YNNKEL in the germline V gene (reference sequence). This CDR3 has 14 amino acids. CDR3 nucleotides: TGTGCCAGCAGCCAAGGATACAGGGGAACTGAAGCTTTTTTT. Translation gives CASSQGYRGTEAFF. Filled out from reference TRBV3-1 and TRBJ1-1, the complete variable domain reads DTAVSQTPKYLVTQMGNDKSIKCEQNLGHDTMYWYKQDSKKFLKIMFSYNNKELIINETVPNRFSPKSPDKAHLNLHINSLELGDSAVYFCASSQGYRGTEAFFGQGTRLTVV.

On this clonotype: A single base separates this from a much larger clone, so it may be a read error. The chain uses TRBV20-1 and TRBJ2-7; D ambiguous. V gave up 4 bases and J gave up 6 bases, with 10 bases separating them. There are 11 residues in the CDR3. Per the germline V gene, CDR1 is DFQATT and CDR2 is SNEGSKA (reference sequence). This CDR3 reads CSAKFWGEQYF. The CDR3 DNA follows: TGCAGTGCTAAATTTTGGGGCGAGCAGTACTTC.

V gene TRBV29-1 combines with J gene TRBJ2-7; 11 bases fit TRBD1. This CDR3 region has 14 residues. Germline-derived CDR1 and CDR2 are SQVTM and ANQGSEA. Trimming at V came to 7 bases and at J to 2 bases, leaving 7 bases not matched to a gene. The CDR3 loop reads CSAGPGQGAYEQYF. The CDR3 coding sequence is TGCAGCGCCGGACCGGGACAGGGGGCCTACGAGCAGTACTTC.

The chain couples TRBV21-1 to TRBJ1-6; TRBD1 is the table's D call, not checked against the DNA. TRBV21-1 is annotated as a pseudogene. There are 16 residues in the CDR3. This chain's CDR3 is CASSKVETGYNSPLHF. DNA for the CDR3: TGTGCCAGCAGCAAAGTGGAGACAGGGTATAATTCACCCCTCCACTTT.

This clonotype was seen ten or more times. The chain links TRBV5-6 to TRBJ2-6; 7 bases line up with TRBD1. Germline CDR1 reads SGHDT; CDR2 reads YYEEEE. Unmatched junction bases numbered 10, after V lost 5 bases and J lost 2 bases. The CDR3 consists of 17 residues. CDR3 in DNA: TGTGCCAGCAGGCCCCCCGAGAGGGGGCCTGGGGCCAACGTCCTGACTTTC. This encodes CASRPPERGPGANVLTF.

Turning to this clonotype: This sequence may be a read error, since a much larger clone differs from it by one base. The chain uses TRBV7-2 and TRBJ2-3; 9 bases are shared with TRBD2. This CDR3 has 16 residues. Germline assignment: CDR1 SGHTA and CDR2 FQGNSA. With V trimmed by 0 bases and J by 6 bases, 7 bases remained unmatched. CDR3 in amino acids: CASSLALGGGADTQYF. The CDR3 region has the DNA TGTGCCAGCAGCTTAGCGCTTGGCGGGGGGGCCGATACGCAGTATTTT.

CDR3 loop: CASSRLGIGTEAFF. CDR3 nucleotides: TGTGCCAGCAGCCGTCTCGGGATCGGCACTGAAGCTTTCTTT. The gene calls are TRBV27 and TRBJ1-1; no clear D. Germline V gene sequence: CDR1 MNHEY, CDR2 SMNVEV (reference sequence). The V end was cut by 6 bases, the J end by 4 bases, with 15 bases between. CDR3 length equals 14 residues.

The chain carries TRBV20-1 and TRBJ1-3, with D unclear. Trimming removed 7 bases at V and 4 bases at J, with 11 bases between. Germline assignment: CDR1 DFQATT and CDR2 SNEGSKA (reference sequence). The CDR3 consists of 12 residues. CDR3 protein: CSVKLTGNTIYF. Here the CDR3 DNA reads TGCAGTGTTAAGCTGACCGGAAACACCATATATTTT.

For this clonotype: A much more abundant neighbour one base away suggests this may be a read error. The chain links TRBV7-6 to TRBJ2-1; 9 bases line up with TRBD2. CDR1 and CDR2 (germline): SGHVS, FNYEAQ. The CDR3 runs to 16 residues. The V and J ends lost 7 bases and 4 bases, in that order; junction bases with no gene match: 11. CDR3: CASNPLAGVGYNEQFF. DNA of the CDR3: TGTGCCAGCAACCCATTAGCGGGGGTCGGGTACAATGAGCAGTTCTTC.

The CDR3 reads CSVWGAGYEQYF. CDR3 nucleotide sequence: TGCAGCGTTTGGGGAGCTGGCTACGAGCAGTACTTC. The chain uses TRBV29-1 and TRBJ2-7; maybe TRBD2 (5 bases). The V end lost 5 bases, the J end lost 3 bases, and 11 bases lay between the germline ends. The CDR3 consists of 12 residues. The V gene's germline CDR1 is SQVTM and CDR2 ANQGSEA.

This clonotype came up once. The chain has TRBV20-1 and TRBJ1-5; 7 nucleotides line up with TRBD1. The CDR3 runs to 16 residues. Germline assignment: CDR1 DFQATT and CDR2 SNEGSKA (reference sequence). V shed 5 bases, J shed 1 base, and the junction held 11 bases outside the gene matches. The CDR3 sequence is CSAPRGGGESNQPQHF. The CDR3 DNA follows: TGCAGTGCTCCCCGGGGAGGGGGCGAGAGCAATCAGCCCCAGCATTTT.